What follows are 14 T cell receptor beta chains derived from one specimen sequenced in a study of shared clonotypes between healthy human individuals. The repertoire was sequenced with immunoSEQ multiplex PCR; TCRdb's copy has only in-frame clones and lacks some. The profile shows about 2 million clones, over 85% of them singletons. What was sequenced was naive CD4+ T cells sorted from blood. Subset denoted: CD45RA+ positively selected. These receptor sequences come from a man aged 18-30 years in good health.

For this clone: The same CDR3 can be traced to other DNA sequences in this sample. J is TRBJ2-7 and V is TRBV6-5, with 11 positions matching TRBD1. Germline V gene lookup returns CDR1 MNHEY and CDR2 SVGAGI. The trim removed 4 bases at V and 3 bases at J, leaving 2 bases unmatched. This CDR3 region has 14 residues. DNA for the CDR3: TGTGCCAGCAGTTTGGGACAGGGGGGCTACGAGCAGTACTTC. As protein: CASSLGQGGYEQYF.

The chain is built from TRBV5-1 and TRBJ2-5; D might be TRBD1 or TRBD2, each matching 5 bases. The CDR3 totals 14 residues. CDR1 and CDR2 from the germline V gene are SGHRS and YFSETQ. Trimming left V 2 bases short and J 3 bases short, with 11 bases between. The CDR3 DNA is TGCGCCAGCAGCTTACCCGGGACGGAAGAGACCCAGTACTTC. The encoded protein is CASSLPGTEETQYF.

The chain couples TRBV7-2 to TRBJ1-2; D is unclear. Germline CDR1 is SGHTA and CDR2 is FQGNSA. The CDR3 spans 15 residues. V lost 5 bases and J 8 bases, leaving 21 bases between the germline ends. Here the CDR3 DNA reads TGTGCCAGCAGCCCCGAGGCCCGTCCCACGCAGGGCTACACCTTC. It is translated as CASSPEARPTQGYTF.

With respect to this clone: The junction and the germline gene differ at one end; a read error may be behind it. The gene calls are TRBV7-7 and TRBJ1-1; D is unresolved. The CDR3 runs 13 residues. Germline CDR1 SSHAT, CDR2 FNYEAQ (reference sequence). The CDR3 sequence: CASSLAPNTEAFF. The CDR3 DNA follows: TGTGCTAGCAGCTTAGCCCCCAACACTGAAGCTTTCTTT.

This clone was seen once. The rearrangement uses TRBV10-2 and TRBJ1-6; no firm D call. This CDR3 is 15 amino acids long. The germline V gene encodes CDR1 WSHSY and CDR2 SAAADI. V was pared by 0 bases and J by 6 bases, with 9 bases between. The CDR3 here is CASSESIGSNSPLHF. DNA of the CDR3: TGCGCCAGCAGTGAGTCGATAGGGTCTAATTCACCCCTCCACTTT.

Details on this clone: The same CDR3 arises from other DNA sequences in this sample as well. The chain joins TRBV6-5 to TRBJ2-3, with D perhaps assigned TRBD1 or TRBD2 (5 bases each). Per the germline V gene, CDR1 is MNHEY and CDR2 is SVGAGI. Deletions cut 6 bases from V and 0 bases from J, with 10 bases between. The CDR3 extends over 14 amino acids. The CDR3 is CASSPGQSTDTQYF. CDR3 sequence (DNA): TGTGCCAGCAGCCCGGGGCAAAGCACAGATACGCAGTATTTT.

The CDR3 loop is CASSDLSPGLGSPLHF. Written as DNA, the CDR3 is TGTGCCAGCAGTGACCTTTCCCCGGGGTTGGGTTCACCCCTCCACTTT. The V call is TRBV2, the J call TRBJ1-6; D is undetermined. V was trimmed by 3 bases and J by 9 bases, leaving 18 bases between them. The CDR3 has 16 amino acids. Germline V gene data show CDR1 as SNHLY and CDR2 as FYNNEI.

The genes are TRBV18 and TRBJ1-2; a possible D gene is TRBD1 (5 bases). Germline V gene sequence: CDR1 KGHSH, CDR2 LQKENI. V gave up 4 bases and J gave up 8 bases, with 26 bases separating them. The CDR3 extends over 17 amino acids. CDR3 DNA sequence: TGTGCCAGCTCACTCCAGCTGGGAGGGGCGCAGAGGGACGGCTACACCTTC. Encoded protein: CASSLQLGGAQRDGYTF.

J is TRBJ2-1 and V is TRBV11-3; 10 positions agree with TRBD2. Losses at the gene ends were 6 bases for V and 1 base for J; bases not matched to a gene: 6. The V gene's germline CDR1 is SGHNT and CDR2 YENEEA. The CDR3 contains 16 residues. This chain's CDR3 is CASSTSGVGSYNEQFF. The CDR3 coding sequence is TGTGCCAGCAGTACTAGCGGGGTGGGATCCTACAATGAGCAGTTCTTC. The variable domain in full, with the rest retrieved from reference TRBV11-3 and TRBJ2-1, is EAGVVQSPRYKIIEKKQPVAFWCNPISGHNTLYWYLQNLGQGPELLIRYENEEAVDDSQLPKDRFSAERLKGVDSTLKIQPAELGDSAVYLCASSTSGVGSYNEQFFGPGTRLTVL.

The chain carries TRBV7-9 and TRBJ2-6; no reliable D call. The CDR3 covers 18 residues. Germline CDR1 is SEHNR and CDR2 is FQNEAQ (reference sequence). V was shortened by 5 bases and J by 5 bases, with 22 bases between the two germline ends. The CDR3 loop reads CASSGEEYHQSRANVLTF. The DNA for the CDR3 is TGTGCCAGCAGCGGAGAAGAATACCATCAAAGTCGGGCCAACGTCCTGACTTTC.

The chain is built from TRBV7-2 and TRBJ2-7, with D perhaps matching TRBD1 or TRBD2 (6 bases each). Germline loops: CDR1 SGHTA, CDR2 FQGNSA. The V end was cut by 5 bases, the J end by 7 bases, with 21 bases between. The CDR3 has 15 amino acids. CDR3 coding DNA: TGTGCCAGCAGCCCCGGGACATCCACGGGGAGGGAGCAGTACTTC. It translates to CASSPGTSTGREQYF.

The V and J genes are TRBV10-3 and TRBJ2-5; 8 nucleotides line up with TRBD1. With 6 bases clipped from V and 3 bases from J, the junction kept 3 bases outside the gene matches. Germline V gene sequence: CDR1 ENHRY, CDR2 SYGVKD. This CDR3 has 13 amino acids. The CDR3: CAIRTGVEETQYF. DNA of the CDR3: TGTGCCATCAGGACAGGGGTGGAAGAGACCCAGTACTTC.

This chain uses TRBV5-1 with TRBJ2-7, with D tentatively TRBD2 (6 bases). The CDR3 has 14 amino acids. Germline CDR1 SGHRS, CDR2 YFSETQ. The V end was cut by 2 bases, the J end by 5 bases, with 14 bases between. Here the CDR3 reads CASSFTGDRNEQYF. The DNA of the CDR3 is TGCGCCAGCAGCTTCACGGGAGATAGGAACGAGCAGTACTTC.

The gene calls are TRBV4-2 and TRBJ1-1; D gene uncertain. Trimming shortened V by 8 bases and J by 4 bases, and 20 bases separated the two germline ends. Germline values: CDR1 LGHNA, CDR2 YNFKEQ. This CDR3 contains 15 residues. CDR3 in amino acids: CASHKPQTDLTEAFF. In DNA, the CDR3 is TGTGCCAGCCACAAGCCGCAGACGGACCTCACTGAAGCTTTCTTT.